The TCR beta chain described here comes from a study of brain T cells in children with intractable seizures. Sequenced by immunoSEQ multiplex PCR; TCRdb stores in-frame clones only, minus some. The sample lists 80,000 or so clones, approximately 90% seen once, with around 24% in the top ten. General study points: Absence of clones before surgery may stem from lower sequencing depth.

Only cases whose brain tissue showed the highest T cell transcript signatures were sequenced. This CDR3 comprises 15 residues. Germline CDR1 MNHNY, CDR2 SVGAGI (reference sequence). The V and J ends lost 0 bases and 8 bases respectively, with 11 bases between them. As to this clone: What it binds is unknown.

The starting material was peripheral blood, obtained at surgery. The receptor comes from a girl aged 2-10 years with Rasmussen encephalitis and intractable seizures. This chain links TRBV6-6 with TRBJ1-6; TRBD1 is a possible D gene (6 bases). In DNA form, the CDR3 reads TGTGCCAGCAGTTACTCGACGGCAGGGGATTCACCCCTCCACTTT. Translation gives CASSYSTAGDSPLHF.